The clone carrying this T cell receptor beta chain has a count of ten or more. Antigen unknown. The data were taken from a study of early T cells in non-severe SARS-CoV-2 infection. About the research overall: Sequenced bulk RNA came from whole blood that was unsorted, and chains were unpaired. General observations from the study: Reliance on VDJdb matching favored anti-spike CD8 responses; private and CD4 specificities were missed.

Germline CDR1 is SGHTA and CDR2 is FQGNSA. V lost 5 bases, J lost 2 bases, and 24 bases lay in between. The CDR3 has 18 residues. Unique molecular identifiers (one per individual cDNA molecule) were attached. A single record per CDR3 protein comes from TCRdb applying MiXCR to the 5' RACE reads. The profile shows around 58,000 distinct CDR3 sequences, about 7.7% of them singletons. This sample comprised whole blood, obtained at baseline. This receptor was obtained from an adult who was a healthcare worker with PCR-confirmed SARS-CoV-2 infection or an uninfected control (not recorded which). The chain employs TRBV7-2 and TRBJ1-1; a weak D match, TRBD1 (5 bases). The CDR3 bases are TGTGCCAGCAGCAACGCACCGGGGCGGCAGGCCTTTAACACTGAAGCTTTCTTT. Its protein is CASSNAPGRQAFNTEAFF. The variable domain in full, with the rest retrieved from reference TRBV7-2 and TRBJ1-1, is GAGVSQSPSNKVTEKGKDVELRCDPISGHTALYWYRQSLGQGLEFLIYFQGNSAPDKSGLPSDRFSAERTGGSVSTLTIQRTQQEDSAVYLCASSNAPGRQAFNTEAFFGQGTRLTVV.